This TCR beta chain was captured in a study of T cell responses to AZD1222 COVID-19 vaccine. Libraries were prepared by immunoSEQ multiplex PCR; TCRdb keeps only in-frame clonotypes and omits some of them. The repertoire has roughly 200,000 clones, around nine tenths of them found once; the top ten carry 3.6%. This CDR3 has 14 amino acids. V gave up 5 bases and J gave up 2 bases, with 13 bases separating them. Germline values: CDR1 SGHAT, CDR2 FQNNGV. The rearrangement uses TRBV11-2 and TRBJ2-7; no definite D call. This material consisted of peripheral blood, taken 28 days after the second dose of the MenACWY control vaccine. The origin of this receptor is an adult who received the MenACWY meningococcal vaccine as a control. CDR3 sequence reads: CASSPRAATYEQYF. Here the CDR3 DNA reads TGTGCCAGCAGCCCTCGGGCAGCTACCTACGAGCAGTACTTC.